Listed below are T cell receptor beta chains from one sample, sequenced in a study of CD8+CD57+ T cells in acquired aplastic anemia. One entry per CDR3 protein results from TCRdb running MiXCR on the reads. The sample holds under 250,000 distinct CDR3 sequences, more than 45% seen once. Sequenced sample: sorted CD4+, CD8+, or CD8+CD57+ T cells (not recorded which) from PBMCs. The receptor set was obtained from a human donor with aplastic anemia. The CDR3 runs from the conserved cysteine through the conserved F or W. The order of the fields is J gene, CDR3 length, V gene, clone size, D gene, CDR3 protein, CDR3 DNA. A D gene is named only where the DNA matches it firmly. Rows give clone size only sometimes, using once, few, many, or a class for an expanded clone.

j_call: TRBJ1-4; cdr3_length: 13; v_call: TRBV30; clone_size: few; d_call: .; cdr3_aa: CAWNVFGSEKLFF; cdr3_nt: TGTGCCTGGAATGTCTTTGGGTCGGAAAAACTGTTTTTT
j_call: TRBJ1-3; cdr3_length: 13; v_call: TRBV10-3; clone_size: .; d_call: .; cdr3_aa: CAISGGSGNTIYF; cdr3_nt: TGTGCCATCAGTGGCGGCAGTGGAAACACCATATATTTT
j_call: TRBJ2-7; cdr3_length: 13; v_call: TRBV20-1; clone_size: .; d_call: TRBD1; cdr3_aa: CSARSTGGYEQYF; cdr3_nt: TGCAGTGCTAGGTCGACAGGGGGCTACGAGCAGTACTTC
j_call: TRBJ1-6; cdr3_length: 14; v_call: TRBV6-1; clone_size: once; d_call: .; cdr3_aa: CASSGGAASSPLHF; cdr3_nt: TGTGCCAGCAGCGGTGGGGCAGCCTCTTCACCCCTCCACTTT
j_call: TRBJ1-2; cdr3_length: 13; v_call: TRBV5-5; clone_size: .; d_call: .; cdr3_aa: CASSLTGSYGYTF; cdr3_nt: TGTGCCAGCAGCCTCACAGGGAGTTATGGCTACACCTTC
j_call: TRBJ2-7; cdr3_length: 15; v_call: TRBV14; clone_size: many; d_call: .; cdr3_aa: CASSHESGRFYEQYF; cdr3_nt: TGTGCCAGCAGCCACGAATCGGGACGCTTCTACGAGCAGTACTTC
j_call: TRBJ2-2; cdr3_length: 15; v_call: TRBV4-1; clone_size: .; d_call: .; cdr3_aa: CASSQGGADGGELFF; cdr3_nt: TGCGCCAGCAGCCAGGGCGGGGCCGATGGCGGGGAGCTGTTTTTT
j_call: TRBJ2-1; cdr3_length: 16; v_call: TRBV29-1; clone_size: .; d_call: TRBD2; cdr3_aa: CSVGLASGPTYNERFF; cdr3_nt: TGCAGCGTTGGCTTGGCTAGCGGGCCCACCTACAATGAGCGGTTCTTC
j_call: TRBJ1-2; cdr3_length: 12; v_call: TRBV9; clone_size: many; d_call: .; cdr3_aa: CASTSGTYGYTF; cdr3_nt: TGTGCCAGCACCTCCGGGACATATGGCTACACCTTC
j_call: TRBJ2-7; cdr3_length: 14; v_call: TRBV2; clone_size: .; d_call: .; cdr3_aa: CASSRNRAGYEQYF; cdr3_nt: TGTGCCAGCAGTAGAAACAGGGCAGGCTACGAGCAGTACTTC
j_call: TRBJ1-2; cdr3_length: 13; v_call: TRBV30; clone_size: few; d_call: TRBD1; cdr3_aa: CAWTDRADYGYTF; cdr3_nt: TGTGCCTGGACCGACAGGGCAGACTATGGCTACACCTTC
j_call: TRBJ2-7; cdr3_length: 15; v_call: TRBV7-6; clone_size: .; d_call: TRBD1; cdr3_aa: CASSLGTGALYEQYF; cdr3_nt: TGTGCCAGCAGCTTAGGGACAGGGGCCCTCTACGAGCAGTACTTC
j_call: TRBJ2-1; cdr3_length: 15; v_call: TRBV20-1; clone_size: many; d_call: .; cdr3_aa: CSARDIESSYNEQFF; cdr3_nt: TGCAGTGCTAGAGATATTGAGAGCTCCTACAATGAGCAGTTCTTC
j_call: TRBJ2-7; cdr3_length: 14; v_call: TRBV20-1; clone_size: .; d_call: .; cdr3_aa: CSAREGAPSYEQYF; cdr3_nt: TGCAGTGCTAGGGAAGGGGCGCCCTCCTACGAGCAGTACTTC
j_call: TRBJ2-7; cdr3_length: 15; v_call: TRBV6-5; clone_size: .; d_call: .; cdr3_aa: CASSYSRQGFYEQYF; cdr3_nt: TGTGCCAGCAGTTACTCGAGGCAGGGGTTCTACGAGCAGTACTTC
j_call: TRBJ1-1; cdr3_length: 15; v_call: TRBV11-2; clone_size: once; d_call: .; cdr3_aa: CASSPFVPTTASAFF; cdr3_nt: TGTGCCAGCAGCCCGTTTGTCCCCACAACGGCAAGTGCTTTCTTT
j_call: TRBJ2-2; cdr3_length: 11; v_call: TRBV29-1; clone_size: .; d_call: .; cdr3_aa: CSGYRLGELFF; cdr3_nt: TGCAGCGGCTACAGGTTAGGGGAGCTGTTTTTT
j_call: TRBJ2-2; cdr3_length: 16; v_call: TRBV6-5; clone_size: .; d_call: .; cdr3_aa: CASSYLGRADTGELFF; cdr3_nt: TGTGCCAGCAGTTACTTAGGCAGGGCGGACACCGGGGAGCTGTTTTTT
j_call: TRBJ2-3; cdr3_length: 15; v_call: TRBV5-1; clone_size: .; d_call: .; cdr3_aa: CASSLGGKGTDTQYF; cdr3_nt: TGCGCCAGCAGCTTGGGAGGGAAGGGCACAGATACGCAGTATTTT
j_call: TRBJ2-7; cdr3_length: 18; v_call: TRBV5-1; clone_size: many; d_call: .; cdr3_aa: CASSLVVSMAGRSYEQYF; cdr3_nt: TGCGCCAGCAGCTTGGTCGTTTCGATGGCAGGGAGAAGTTACGAGCAGTACTTC
j_call: TRBJ1-1; cdr3_length: 14; v_call: TRBV7-8; clone_size: many; d_call: .; cdr3_aa: CASSLGRGGTEAFF; cdr3_nt: TGTGCCAGCAGCTTAGGCAGGGGAGGTACTGAAGCTTTCTTT
j_call: TRBJ1-1; cdr3_length: 15; v_call: TRBV7-2; clone_size: .; d_call: .; cdr3_aa: CASSSPPGRGTEAFF; cdr3_nt: TGTGCCAGCAGCTCCCCCCCTGGACGGGGCACTGAAGCTTTCTTT
j_call: TRBJ2-2; cdr3_length: 14; v_call: TRBV29-1; clone_size: many; d_call: .; cdr3_aa: CSAAGATNTGELFF; cdr3_nt: TGCAGCGCCGCAGGGGCCACGAACACCGGGGAGCTGTTTTTT
j_call: TRBJ2-7; cdr3_length: 13; v_call: TRBV2; clone_size: many; d_call: .; cdr3_aa: CASTGGVLYEQYF; cdr3_nt: TGTGCCAGCACCGGAGGAGTCCTCTACGAGCAGTACTTC
j_call: TRBJ2-5; cdr3_length: 14; v_call: TRBV6-1; clone_size: .; d_call: .; cdr3_aa: CASRGGQSVETQYF; cdr3_nt: TGTGCCAGCAGGGGGGGACAGAGCGTAGAGACCCAGTACTTC
j_call: TRBJ1-6; cdr3_length: 13; v_call: TRBV2; clone_size: few; d_call: .; cdr3_aa: CASEGSYNSPLHF; cdr3_nt: TGTGCCAGCGAGGGATCGTATAATTCACCCCTCCACTTT
j_call: TRBJ1-2; cdr3_length: 15; v_call: TRBV20-1; clone_size: .; d_call: TRBD1; cdr3_aa: CSAWGQGGPNYGYTF; cdr3_nt: TGCAGTGCTTGGGGACAGGGGGGACCTAACTATGGCTACACCTTC
j_call: TRBJ1-5; cdr3_length: 16; v_call: TRBV4-1; clone_size: .; d_call: TRBD1; cdr3_aa: CASRQTGGGMNQPQHF; cdr3_nt: TGCGCCAGCAGACAGACAGGGGGCGGGATGAATCAGCCCCAGCATTTT
j_call: TRBJ1-1; cdr3_length: 14; v_call: TRBV7-9; clone_size: .; d_call: .; cdr3_aa: CASSGPAGDTEAFF; cdr3_nt: TGTGCCAGCAGCGGACCGGCGGGGGACACTGAAGCTTTCTTT
j_call: TRBJ2-3; cdr3_length: 18; v_call: TRBV2; clone_size: many; d_call: TRBD2; cdr3_aa: CASSASSGRVGATDTQYF; cdr3_nt: TGTGCCAGCAGTGCCTCTAGCGGGAGGGTTGGGGCTACAGATACGCAGTATTTT
j_call: TRBJ1-1; cdr3_length: 14; v_call: TRBV5-1; clone_size: .; d_call: .; cdr3_aa: CASSLGTGAGEAFF; cdr3_nt: TGCGCCAGCAGCTTAGGCACGGGGGCAGGTGAAGCTTTCTTT
j_call: TRBJ1-5; cdr3_length: 13; v_call: TRBV15; clone_size: few; d_call: .; cdr3_aa: CATSRGINQPQHF; cdr3_nt: TGTGCCACCAGCAGAGGGATCAATCAGCCCCAGCATTTT
j_call: TRBJ1-4; cdr3_length: 14; v_call: TRBV6-2/TRBV6-3; clone_size: few; d_call: .; cdr3_aa: CASSPGVANEKLFF; cdr3_nt: TGTGCCAGCAGTCCAGGGGTAGCTAATGAAAAACTGTTTTTT
j_call: TRBJ2-3; cdr3_length: 14; v_call: TRBV20-1; clone_size: few; d_call: .; cdr3_aa: CSASPTVSTDTQYF; cdr3_nt: TGCAGTGCTAGTCCAACAGTAAGCACAGATACGCAGTATTTT
j_call: TRBJ2-7; cdr3_length: 14; v_call: TRBV7-9; clone_size: few; d_call: TRBD2; cdr3_aa: CASSGRGGTYEQYF; cdr3_nt: TGTGCCAGCAGCGGGCGGGGGGGAACCTACGAGCAGTACTTC
j_call: TRBJ1-1; cdr3_length: 18; v_call: TRBV7-3; clone_size: .; d_call: TRBD1; cdr3_aa: CASSLGAGTGGRGTEAFF; cdr3_nt: TGCGCCAGCAGCTTGGGGGCAGGGACAGGGGGAAGGGGCACTGAAGCTTTCTTT
j_call: TRBJ1-2; cdr3_length: 18; v_call: TRBV9; clone_size: .; d_call: .; cdr3_aa: CASSVVWESGVGTYGYTF; cdr3_nt: TGTGCCAGCAGCGTAGTATGGGAGTCGGGGGTTGGGACCTATGGCTACACCTTC
j_call: TRBJ1-3; cdr3_length: 12; v_call: TRBV6-5; clone_size: many; d_call: .; cdr3_aa: CASSSLENTIYF; cdr3_nt: TGTGCCAGCAGTTCGTTGGAAAACACCATATATTTT
j_call: TRBJ2-7; cdr3_length: 13; v_call: TRBV6-4; clone_size: few; d_call: TRBD1; cdr3_aa: CASSASGTGEQYF; cdr3_nt: TGTGCCAGCAGTGCGTCCGGGACAGGGGAGCAGTACTTC
j_call: TRBJ1-1; cdr3_length: 14; v_call: TRBV18; clone_size: .; d_call: .; cdr3_aa: CASSTGAGYTEAFF; cdr3_nt: TGTGCCAGCTCAACGGGGGCAGGGTACACTGAAGCTTTCTTT
j_call: TRBJ1-5; cdr3_length: 11; v_call: TRBV7-9; clone_size: many; d_call: .; cdr3_aa: CASSSAGNQHF; cdr3_nt: TGTGCCAGCAGCTCCGCCGGGAACCAGCATTTT
j_call: TRBJ2-1; cdr3_length: 16; v_call: TRBV7-9; clone_size: many; d_call: TRBD1; cdr3_aa: CASSHKAGQGVREQFF; cdr3_nt: TGTGCCAGCAGCCATAAGGCGGGACAGGGGGTTCGTGAGCAGTTCTTC
j_call: TRBJ1-2; cdr3_length: 15; v_call: TRBV25-1; clone_size: .; d_call: TRBD1; cdr3_aa: CASSEGTGGAYGYTF; cdr3_nt: TGTGCCAGCAGTGAAGGGACAGGGGGTGCCTATGGCTACACCTTC
j_call: TRBJ2-7; cdr3_length: 13; v_call: TRBV28; clone_size: few; d_call: TRBD1; cdr3_aa: CASVDRPAYEQHF; cdr3_nt: TGTGCCAGCGTGGACAGGCCGGCCTACGAGCAGCACTTC
j_call: TRBJ2-1; cdr3_length: 12; v_call: TRBV7-2; clone_size: few; d_call: .; cdr3_aa: CASSLWAFEQFF; cdr3_nt: TGTGCCAGCAGCTTGTGGGCTTTCGAGCAGTTCTTC
j_call: TRBJ1-1; cdr3_length: 17; v_call: TRBV4-3; clone_size: .; d_call: .; cdr3_aa: CANSQVGGGVADAEAFF; cdr3_nt: TGCGCCAACAGCCAAGTGGGGGGTGGTGTAGCTGACGCTGAAGCTTTCTTT
j_call: TRBJ1-1; cdr3_length: 15; v_call: TRBV4-1; clone_size: many; d_call: .; cdr3_aa: CASSQDGRPNTEAFF; cdr3_nt: TGCGCCAGCAGCCAAGACGGACGGCCGAACACTGAAGCTTTCTTT
j_call: TRBJ2-1; cdr3_length: 13; v_call: TRBV10-3; clone_size: .; d_call: TRBD1; cdr3_aa: CAISPDRGKGQFF; cdr3_nt: TGTGCCATCAGTCCGGACAGGGGTAAAGGGCAGTTCTTC
j_call: TRBJ2-5; cdr3_length: 17; v_call: TRBV19; clone_size: many; d_call: TRBD2; cdr3_aa: CASRSSPRLADQETQYF; cdr3_nt: TGTGCCAGTAGATCAAGTCCGCGACTAGCGGACCAAGAGACCCAGTACTTC
j_call: TRBJ2-7; cdr3_length: 17; v_call: TRBV6-1; clone_size: many; d_call: TRBD1; cdr3_aa: CASSAMRQGAFPFEQYF; cdr3_nt: TGTGCCAGCAGTGCGATGAGACAGGGGGCTTTTCCCTTCGAGCAGTACTTC
j_call: TRBJ1-1; cdr3_length: 11; v_call: TRBV29-1; clone_size: few; d_call: .; cdr3_aa: CSVAPNTEAFF; cdr3_nt: TGCAGCGTTGCACCAAACACTGAAGCTTTCTTT
j_call: TRBJ2-6; cdr3_length: 18; v_call: TRBV15; clone_size: medium-sized; d_call: TRBD2; cdr3_aa: CATSRDGLAGSGANVLTF; cdr3_nt: TGTGCCACCAGCAGAGATGGACTAGCGGGCTCTGGGGCCAACGTCCTGACTTTC
j_call: TRBJ2-3; cdr3_length: 14; v_call: TRBV10-3; clone_size: .; d_call: .; cdr3_aa: CAISESSFTDTQYF; cdr3_nt: TGTGCCATCAGTGAGTCGAGTTTCACAGATACGCAGTATTTT
j_call: TRBJ2-7; cdr3_length: 15; v_call: TRBV9; clone_size: many; d_call: .; cdr3_aa: CASSVDGTLTYEQYF; cdr3_nt: TGTGCCAGCAGCGTAGACGGGACTCTGACCTACGAGCAGTACTTC
j_call: TRBJ1-2; cdr3_length: 14; v_call: TRBV2; clone_size: many; d_call: TRBD1; cdr3_aa: CASKSGQGAYGYTF; cdr3_nt: TGTGCCAGCAAGTCCGGACAGGGTGCCTATGGCTACACCTTC
j_call: TRBJ2-3; cdr3_length: 16; v_call: TRBV5-1; clone_size: many; d_call: TRBD1; cdr3_aa: CASSPLDRVRTDTQYF; cdr3_nt: TGCGCCAGCAGCCCGTTAGACAGGGTTAGGACAGATACGCAGTATTTT
j_call: TRBJ1-1; cdr3_length: 12; v_call: TRBV20-1; clone_size: few; d_call: .; cdr3_aa: CSATGIHTEAFF; cdr3_nt: TGCAGTGCTACAGGGATTCACACTGAAGCTTTCTTT